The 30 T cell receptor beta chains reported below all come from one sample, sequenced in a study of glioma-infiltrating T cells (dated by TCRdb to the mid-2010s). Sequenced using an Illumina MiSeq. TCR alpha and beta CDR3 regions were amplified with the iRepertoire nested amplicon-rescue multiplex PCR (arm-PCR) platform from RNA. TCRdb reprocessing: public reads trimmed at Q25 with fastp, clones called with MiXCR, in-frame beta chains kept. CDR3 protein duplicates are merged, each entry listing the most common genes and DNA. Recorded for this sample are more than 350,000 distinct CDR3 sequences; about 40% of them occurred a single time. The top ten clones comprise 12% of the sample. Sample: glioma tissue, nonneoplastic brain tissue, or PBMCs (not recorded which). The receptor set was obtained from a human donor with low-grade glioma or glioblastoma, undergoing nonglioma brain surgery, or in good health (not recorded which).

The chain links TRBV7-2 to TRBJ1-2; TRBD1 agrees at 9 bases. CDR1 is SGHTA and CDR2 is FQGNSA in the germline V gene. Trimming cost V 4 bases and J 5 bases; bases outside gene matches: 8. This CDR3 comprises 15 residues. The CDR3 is CASSSGTGTGYGYTF. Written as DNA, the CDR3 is TGTGCCAGCAGCTCCGGCACCGGGACAGGGTATGGCTACACCTTC.

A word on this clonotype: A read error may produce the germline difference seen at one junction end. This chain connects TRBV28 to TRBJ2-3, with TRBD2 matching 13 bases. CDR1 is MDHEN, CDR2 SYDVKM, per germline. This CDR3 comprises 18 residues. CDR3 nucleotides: TGTGCCGGCAGTTTAACTAGCGGGAGGGCCCTCAGCACAGATACGCAGTATTTT. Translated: CAGSLTSGRALSTDTQYF.

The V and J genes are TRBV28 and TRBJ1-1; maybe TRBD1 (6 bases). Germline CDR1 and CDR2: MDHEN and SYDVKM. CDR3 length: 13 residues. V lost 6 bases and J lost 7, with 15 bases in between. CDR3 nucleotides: TGTGCCAGCAGAGCAGGGGTGTTCGGTGAAGCTTTCTTT. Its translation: CASRAGVFGEAFF.

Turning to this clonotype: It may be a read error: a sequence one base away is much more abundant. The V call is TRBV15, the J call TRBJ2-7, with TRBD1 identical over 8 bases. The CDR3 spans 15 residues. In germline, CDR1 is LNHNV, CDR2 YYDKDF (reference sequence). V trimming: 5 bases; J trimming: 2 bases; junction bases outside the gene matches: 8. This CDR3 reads CATSGGGQGTYEQYF. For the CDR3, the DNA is TGTGCCACCAGCGGAGGTGGACAGGGAACCTACGAGCAGTACTTC.

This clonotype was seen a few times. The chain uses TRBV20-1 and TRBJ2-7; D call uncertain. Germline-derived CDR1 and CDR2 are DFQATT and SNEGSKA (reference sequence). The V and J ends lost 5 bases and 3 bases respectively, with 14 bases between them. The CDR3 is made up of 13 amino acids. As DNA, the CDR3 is TGCAGTGCTGCCCTAGGACCAAGCTACGAGCAGTACTTC. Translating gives CSAALGPSYEQYF.

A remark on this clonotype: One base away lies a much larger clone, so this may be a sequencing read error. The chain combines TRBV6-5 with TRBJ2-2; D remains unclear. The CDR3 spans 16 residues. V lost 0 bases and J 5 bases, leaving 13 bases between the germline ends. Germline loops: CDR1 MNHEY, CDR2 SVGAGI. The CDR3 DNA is TGTGCCAGCAGTTACTCGTACGGAGAGGCAACCGGGGAGCTGTTTTTT. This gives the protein CASSYSYGEATGELFF.

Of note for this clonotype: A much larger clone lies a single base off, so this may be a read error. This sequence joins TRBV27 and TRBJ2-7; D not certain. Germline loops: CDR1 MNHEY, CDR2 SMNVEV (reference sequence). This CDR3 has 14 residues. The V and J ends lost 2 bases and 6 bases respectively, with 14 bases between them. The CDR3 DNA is TGTGCCAGCAGTTTAACCCCAGATACCTGCGAGCAGTACTTC. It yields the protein CASSLTPDTCEQYF.

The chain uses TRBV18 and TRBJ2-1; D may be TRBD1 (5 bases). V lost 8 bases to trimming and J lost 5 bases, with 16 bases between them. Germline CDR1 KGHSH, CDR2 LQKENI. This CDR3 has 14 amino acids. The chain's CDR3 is CASAAMGRDNEQFF. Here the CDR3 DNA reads TGTGCCAGCGCTGCCATGGGGCGAGACAATGAGCAGTTCTTC.

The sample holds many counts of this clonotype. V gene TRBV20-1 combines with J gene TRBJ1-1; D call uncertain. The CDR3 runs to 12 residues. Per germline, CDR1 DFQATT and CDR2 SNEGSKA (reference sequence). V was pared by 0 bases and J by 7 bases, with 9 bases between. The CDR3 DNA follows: TGCAGTGCTAGAGATTATTCGGGTGAAGCTTTCTTT. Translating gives CSARDYSGEAFF.

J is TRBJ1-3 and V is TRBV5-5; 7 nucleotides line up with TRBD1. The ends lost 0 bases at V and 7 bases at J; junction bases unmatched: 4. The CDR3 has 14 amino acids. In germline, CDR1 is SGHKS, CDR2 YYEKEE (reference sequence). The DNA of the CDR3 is TGTGCCAGCAGCTTGGTGGGGACAGCGAACACCATATATTTT. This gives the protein CASSLVGTANTIYF.

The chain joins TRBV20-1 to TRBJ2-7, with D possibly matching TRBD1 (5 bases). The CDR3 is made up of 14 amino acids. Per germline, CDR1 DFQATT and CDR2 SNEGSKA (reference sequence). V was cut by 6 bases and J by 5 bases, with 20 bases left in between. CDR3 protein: CSAIRRGTKDEQYF. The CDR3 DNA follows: TGCAGTGCCATCAGAAGGGGTACTAAGGACGAGCAGTACTTC.

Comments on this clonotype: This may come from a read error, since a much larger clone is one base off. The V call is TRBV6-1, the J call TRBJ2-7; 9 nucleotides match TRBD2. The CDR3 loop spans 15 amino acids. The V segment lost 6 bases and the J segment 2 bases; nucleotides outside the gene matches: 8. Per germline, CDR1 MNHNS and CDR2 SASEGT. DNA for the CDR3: TGTGCCAGCAGAACCGGACTAGCGTCCCCCTACGAGCAGTACTTC. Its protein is CASRTGLASPYEQYF.

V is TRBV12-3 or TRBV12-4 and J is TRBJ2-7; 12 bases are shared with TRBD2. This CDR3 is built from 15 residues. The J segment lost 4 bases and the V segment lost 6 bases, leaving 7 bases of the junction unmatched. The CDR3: CASSLAGGMLYEQYF. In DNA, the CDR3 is TGTGCCAGCAGCCTAGCGGGAGGGATGTTATACGAGCAGTACTTC.

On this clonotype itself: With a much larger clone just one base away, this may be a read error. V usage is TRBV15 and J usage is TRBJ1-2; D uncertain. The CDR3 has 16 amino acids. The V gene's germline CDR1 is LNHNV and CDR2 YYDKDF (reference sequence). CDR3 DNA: TGTGCCACCAGCAGGATTTCCGACCTACCGGTTTATGGCTACGCCTTC. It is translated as CATSRISDLPVYGYAF.

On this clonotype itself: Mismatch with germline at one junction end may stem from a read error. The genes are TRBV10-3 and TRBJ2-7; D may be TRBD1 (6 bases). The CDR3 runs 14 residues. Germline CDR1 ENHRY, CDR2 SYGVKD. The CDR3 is CASSSPGESYEQYF. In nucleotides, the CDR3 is TGTGCCAGCAGTTCCCCAGGGGAGTCCTACGAGCAGTACTTC.

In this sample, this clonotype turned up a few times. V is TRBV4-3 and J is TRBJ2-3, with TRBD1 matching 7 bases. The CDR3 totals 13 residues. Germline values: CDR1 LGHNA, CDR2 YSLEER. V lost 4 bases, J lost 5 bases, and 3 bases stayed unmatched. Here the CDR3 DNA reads TGCGCCAGCAGCCTTAGGACAGGAGATACGCAGTATTTT. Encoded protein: CASSLRTGDTQYF.

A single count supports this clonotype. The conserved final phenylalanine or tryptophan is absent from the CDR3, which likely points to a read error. The CDR3 sequence is CASRKGRGYTS. The CDR3 DNA reads TGTGCCAGCAGGAAGGGCCGTGGGTACACCTCC. The V gene is TRBV2, the J gene TRBJ1-2; no clear D. The CDR3 totals 11 residues. V was pared by 6 bases and J by 11 bases, with 13 bases between. Germline V lookup: CDR1 SNHLY, CDR2 FYNNEI.

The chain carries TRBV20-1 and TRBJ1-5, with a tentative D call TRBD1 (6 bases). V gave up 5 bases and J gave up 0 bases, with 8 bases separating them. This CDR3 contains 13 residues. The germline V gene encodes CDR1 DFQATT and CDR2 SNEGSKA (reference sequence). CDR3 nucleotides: TGCAGTGCTGGGACATATAGCAATCAGCCCCAGCATTTT. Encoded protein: CSAGTYSNQPQHF.

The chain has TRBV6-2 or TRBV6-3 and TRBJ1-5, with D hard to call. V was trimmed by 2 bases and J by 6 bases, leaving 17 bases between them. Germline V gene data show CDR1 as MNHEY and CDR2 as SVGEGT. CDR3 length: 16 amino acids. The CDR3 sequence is CASSYDALFSGQPQHF. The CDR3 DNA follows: TGTGCCAGCAGTTACGATGCCCTTTTTAGCGGTCAGCCCCAGCATTTT.

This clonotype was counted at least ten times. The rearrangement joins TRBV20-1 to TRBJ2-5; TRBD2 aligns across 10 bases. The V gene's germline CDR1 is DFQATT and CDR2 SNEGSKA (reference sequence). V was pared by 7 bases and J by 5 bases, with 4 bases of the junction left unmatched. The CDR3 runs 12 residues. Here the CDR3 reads CSVLTSGETQYF. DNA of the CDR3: TGCAGTGTTCTGACTAGCGGGGAGACCCAGTACTTC.

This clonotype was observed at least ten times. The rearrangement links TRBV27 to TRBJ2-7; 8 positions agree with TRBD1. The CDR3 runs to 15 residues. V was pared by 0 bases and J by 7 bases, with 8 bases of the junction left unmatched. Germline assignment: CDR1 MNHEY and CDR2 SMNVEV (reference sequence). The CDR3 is CASSLSQTGAREQYF. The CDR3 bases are TGTGCCAGCAGTTTATCGCAGACAGGGGCGCGGGAGCAGTACTTC.

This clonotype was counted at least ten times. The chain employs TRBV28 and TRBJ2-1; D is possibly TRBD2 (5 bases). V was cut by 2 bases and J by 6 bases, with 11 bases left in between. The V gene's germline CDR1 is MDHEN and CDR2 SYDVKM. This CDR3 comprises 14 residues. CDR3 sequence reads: CASSLTIAGNEQFF. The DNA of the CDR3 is TGTGCCAGCAGTTTAACGATCGCGGGCAATGAGCAGTTCTTC.

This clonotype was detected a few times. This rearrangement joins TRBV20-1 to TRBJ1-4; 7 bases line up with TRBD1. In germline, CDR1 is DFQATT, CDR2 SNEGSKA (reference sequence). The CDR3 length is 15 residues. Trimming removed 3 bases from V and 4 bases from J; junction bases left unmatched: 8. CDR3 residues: CSASGDRVDNEKLFF. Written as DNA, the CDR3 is TGCAGTGCTAGTGGAGACAGGGTGGATAATGAAAAACTGTTTTTT.

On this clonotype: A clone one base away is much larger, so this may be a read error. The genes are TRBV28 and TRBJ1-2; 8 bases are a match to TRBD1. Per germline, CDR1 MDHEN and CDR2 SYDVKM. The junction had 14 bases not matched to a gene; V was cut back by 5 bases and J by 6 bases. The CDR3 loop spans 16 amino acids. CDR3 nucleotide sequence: TGTGCCAGCAGTCCGCCAGGGCACAGGGGGAGGGATGGCTACACCTTC. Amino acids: CASSPPGHRGRDGYTF.

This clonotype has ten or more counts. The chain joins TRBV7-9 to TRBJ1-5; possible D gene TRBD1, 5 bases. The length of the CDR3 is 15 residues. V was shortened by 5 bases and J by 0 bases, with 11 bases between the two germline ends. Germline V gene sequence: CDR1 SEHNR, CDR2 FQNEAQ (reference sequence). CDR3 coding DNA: TGTGCCAGCAGCCCAGGGTTATATAGCAATCAGCCCCAGCATTTT. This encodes CASSPGLYSNQPQHF.

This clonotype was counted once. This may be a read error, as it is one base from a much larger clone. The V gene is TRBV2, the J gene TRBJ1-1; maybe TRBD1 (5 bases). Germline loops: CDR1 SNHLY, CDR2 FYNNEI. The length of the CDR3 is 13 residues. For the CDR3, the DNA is TGTGCCAGAAGTGAGACAGTGAACACTGAAGCTTTCTTT. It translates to CARSETVNTEAFF.

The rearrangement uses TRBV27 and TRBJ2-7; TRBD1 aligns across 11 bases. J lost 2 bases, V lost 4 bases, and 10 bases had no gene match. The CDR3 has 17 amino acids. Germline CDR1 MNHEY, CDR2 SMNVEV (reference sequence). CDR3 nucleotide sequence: TGTGCCAGCAGTTATAAGATAGGGGACAGGGGGGCCTACGAGCAGTACTTC. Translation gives CASSYKIGDRGAYEQYF.

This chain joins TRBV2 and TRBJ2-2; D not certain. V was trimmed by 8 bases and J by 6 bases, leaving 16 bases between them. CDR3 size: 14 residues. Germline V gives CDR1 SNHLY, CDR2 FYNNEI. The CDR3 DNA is TGTGCCAGCTTCACTAACGTGCTCGCCGGGGAGCTGTTTTTT. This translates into CASFTNVLAGELFF.

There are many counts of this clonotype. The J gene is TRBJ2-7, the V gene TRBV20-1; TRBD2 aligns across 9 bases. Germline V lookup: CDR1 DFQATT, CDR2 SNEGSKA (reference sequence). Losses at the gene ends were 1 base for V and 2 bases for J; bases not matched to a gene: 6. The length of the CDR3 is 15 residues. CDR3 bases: TGCAGTGCTAGAGCGACTAGCGGTAAAACCTACGAGCAGTACTTC. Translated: CSARATSGKTYEQYF.

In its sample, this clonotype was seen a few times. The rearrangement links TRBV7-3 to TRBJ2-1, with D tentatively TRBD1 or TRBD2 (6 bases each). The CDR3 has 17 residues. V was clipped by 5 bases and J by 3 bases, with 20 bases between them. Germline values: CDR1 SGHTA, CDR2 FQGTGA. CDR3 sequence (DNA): TGTGCCAGCAGCGACGGCGGGGAGACACAGGGCTACAATGAGCAGTTCTTC. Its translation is CASSDGGETQGYNEQFF.